Listed here are 5 T cell receptor beta chains from one sample, sequenced in a study of T cells after yellow fever vaccination. MiXCR was run by TCRdb on the 5' RACE reads, yielding one entry per CDR3 protein. This table holds tens of thousands of distinct CDR3 sequences, over 6.5% found once. The material sequenced was CD8+ T cells sorted from PBMCs, taken roughly 47 days after the first yellow fever vaccination. Every receptor here comes from a man aged 18 to 35 who received the YFV17D yellow fever vaccine.

This clonotype appeared many times. V and J are TRBV7-2 and TRBJ1-1; D remains unclear. From germline, CDR1 is SGHTA and CDR2 FQGNSA. With 2 bases removed from V and 10 bases from J, the gap between germline ends came to 20 bases. The CDR3 has 15 amino acids. The CDR3 region has the DNA TGTGCCAGCAGCTTAATACCATCCCCTCCTTATGGAGCTTTCTTT. Translation: CASSLIPSPPYGAFF.

V gene TRBV14 combines with J gene TRBJ2-7, with 8 bases that match TRBD1. This CDR3 spans 17 amino acids. The germline CDR1 and CDR2 sequences are SGHDN and FVKESK. The V and J ends lost 3 bases and 5 bases, in that order; junction bases with no gene match: 15. CDR3 sequence: CASSHPGQGLSFNEQYF. The DNA for the CDR3 is TGTGCCAGCAGCCACCCCGGACAGGGATTAAGCTTTAACGAGCAGTACTTC.

V and J are TRBV4-1 and TRBJ2-7; maybe TRBD1 (5 bases). Trimming took off 1 base at V and 3 bases at J, with 7 bases between the two ends. CDR1 and CDR2 (germline): MGHRA, YSYEKL. The CDR3 runs 13 residues. CDR3 in amino acids: CASSQVQGYEQYV. DNA of the CDR3: TGCGCCAGCAGCCAAGTCCAGGGCTACGAGCAGTACGTC.

This clonotype was counted many times. The CDR3 bases are TGCGCCAGCAGCCCAAGGGGTACGAACACTGAAGCTTTCTTT. Translation: CASSPRGTNTEAFF. This chain joins TRBV4-3 and TRBJ1-1; D perhaps matches TRBD1 (5 bases). This CDR3 is built from 14 residues. The V gene lost 4 bases and the J gene lost 1 base, with 10 bases spanning the gap. In germline, CDR1 is LGHNA, CDR2 YSLEER.

At least ten counts were recorded for this clonotype. The chain employs TRBV7-9 and TRBJ2-2; D tentatively reads TRBD1 or TRBD2 (5 bases each). Looked up from germline, CDR1 is SEHNR and CDR2 is FQNEAQ (reference sequence). The CDR3 is made up of 15 amino acids. Trimming pared 2 bases from V and 7 bases from J, leaving 14 bases between. CDR3 nucleotides: TGTGCCAGCAGCTTAAGACAGACAGAGGGCGGGGAGCTGTTTTTT. Encoded protein: CASSLRQTEGGELFF.